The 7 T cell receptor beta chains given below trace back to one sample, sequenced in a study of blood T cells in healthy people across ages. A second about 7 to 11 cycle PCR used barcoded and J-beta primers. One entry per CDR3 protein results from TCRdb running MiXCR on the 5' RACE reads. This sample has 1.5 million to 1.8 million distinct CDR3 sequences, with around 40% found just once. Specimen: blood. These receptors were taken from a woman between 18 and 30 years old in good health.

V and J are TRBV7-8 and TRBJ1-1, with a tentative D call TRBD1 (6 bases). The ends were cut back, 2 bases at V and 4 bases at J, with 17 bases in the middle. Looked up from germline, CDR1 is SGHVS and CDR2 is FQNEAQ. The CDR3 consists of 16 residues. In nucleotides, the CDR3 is TGTGCCAGCAGCTTACGCGCAGAGAAAGGGGGCACTGAAGCTTTCTTT. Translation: CASSLRAEKGGTEAFF.

The CDR3 here is CASSDPSGGANEQYF. The CDR3 DNA sequence: TGTGCCAGCAGTGACCCTAGCGGGGGGGCCAATGAGCAGTACTTC. V and J are TRBV6-6 and TRBJ2-7; 12 nucleotides match TRBD2. The CDR3 consists of 15 residues. V gave up 5 bases and J gave up 7 bases; unmatched junction bases: 9. Per germline, CDR1 MNHNY and CDR2 SVGAGI (reference sequence).

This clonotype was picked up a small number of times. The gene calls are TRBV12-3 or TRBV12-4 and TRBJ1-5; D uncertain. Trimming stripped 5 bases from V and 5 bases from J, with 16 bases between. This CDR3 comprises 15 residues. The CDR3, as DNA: TGTGCCAGCAGTGCCGGACGCCGGGGTCATCAGCCCCAGCATTTT. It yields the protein CASSAGRRGHQPQHF.

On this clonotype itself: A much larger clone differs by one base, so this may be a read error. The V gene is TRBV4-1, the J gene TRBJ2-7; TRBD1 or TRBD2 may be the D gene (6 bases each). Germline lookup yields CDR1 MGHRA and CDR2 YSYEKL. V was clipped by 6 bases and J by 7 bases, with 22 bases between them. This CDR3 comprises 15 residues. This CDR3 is CASRPGHLAGNEQYF. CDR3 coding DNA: TGCGCCAGCAGGCCGGGACACCTGGCGGGAAATGAGCAGTACTTC.

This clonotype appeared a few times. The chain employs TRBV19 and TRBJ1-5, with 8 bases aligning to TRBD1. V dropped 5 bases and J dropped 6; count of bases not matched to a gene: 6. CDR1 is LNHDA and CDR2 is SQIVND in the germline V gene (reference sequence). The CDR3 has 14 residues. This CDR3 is CASSLTGAGQPQHF. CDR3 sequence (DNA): TGTGCCAGTAGTTTGACAGGGGCTGGTCAGCCCCAGCATTTT.

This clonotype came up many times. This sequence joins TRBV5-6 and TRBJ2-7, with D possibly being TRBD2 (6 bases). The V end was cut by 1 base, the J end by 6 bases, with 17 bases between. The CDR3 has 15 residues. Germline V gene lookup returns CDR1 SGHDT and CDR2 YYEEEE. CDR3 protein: CASSLMRDLRGEQYF. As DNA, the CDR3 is TGTGCCAGCAGCTTGATGCGGGACCTACGGGGCGAGCAGTACTTC.

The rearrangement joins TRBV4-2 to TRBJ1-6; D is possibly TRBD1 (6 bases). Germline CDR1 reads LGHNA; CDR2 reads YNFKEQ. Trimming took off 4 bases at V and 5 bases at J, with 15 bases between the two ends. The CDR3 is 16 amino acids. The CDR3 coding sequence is TGTGCCAGCAGCCTCACATTCGGACAGAATAATTCACCCCTCCACTTT. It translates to CASSLTFGQNNSPLHF.